The 13 T cell receptor beta chains below were found in one sample sequenced in a study of blood T cell repertoires in COVID-19. The repertoire was sequenced with immunoSEQ multiplex PCR; TCRdb's copy has only in-frame clones and lacks some. The repertoire holds 150,000 to 200,000 clones, with approximately 85% as singletons. Input material: PBMCs or T cells enriched from blood (not recorded which). The receptors come from a man aged 35-49 years who had recovered from COVID-19.

This chain connects TRBV19 to TRBJ1-1; D unclear. V lost 2 bases and J lost 5, with 12 bases in between. The germline gives CDR1 LNHDA, CDR2 SQIVND (reference sequence). This CDR3 spans 14 amino acids. CDR3 coding DNA: TGTGCCAGTAGTATAACTGGGTCAGGTACTGAAGCTTTCTTT. It encodes CASSITGSGTEAFF.

The chain combines TRBV19 with TRBJ1-2, with D tentatively TRBD1 (5 bases). CDR3 size: 16 residues. Germline V gene sequence: CDR1 LNHDA, CDR2 SQIVND (reference sequence). V lost 5 bases, J lost 2 bases, and 18 bases lay in between. The CDR3 region has the DNA TGTGCCAGTAGTCGCCCGAAGACAGACCACAACTATGGCTACACCTTC. It yields the protein CASSRPKTDHNYGYTF.

The rearrangement links TRBV13 to TRBJ1-3; no definite D call. The ends were cut back, 2 bases at V and 3 bases at J, with 11 bases in the middle. The CDR3 sequence is 15 residues long. The germline V gene has CDR1 PRHDT and CDR2 FYEKMQ (reference sequence). As DNA, the CDR3 is TGTGCCAGCAGCTTACCGGGTGCAAGTGGAAACACCATATATTTT. This codes for CASSLPGASGNTIYF.

This clone has only one observation. The chain carries TRBV18 and TRBJ2-6; D unclear. V was pared by 2 bases and J by 0 bases, with 17 bases between. The CDR3 spans 19 residues. CDR1 KGHSH and CDR2 LQKENI come from the germline V gene. The chain's CDR3 is CASSPVGQMPASGANVLTF. CDR3 nucleotide sequence: TGTGCCAGCTCACCAGTGGGCCAGATGCCTGCCTCTGGGGCCAACGTCCTGACTTTC.

V usage is TRBV19 and J usage is TRBJ1-1, with 10 positions matching TRBD1. The trim removed 5 bases at V and 0 bases at J, leaving 9 bases unmatched. Germline V gives CDR1 LNHDA, CDR2 SQIVND (reference sequence). This CDR3 contains 17 residues. Here the CDR3 reads CASSPGQGDLMNTEAFF. Here the CDR3 DNA reads TGTGCCAGTAGTCCTGGACAGGGGGATTTGATGAACACTGAAGCTTTCTTT.

V and J are TRBV29-1 and TRBJ1-2, with a possible D match to TRBD1 (6 bases). V was clipped by 0 bases and J by 3 bases, with 14 bases between them. The CDR3 is made up of 15 amino acids. Germline CDR1 reads SQVTM; CDR2 reads ANQGSEA. CDR3 DNA: TGCAGCGTTGAAGATGGGCGGGGGGCATACTATGGCTACACCTTC. It specifies CSVEDGRGAYYGYTF. The complete variable domain, with remaining parts taken from reference TRBV29-1 and TRBJ1-2, reads SAVISQKPSRDICQRGTSLTIQCQVDSQVTMMFWYRQQPGQSLTLIATANQGSEATYESGFVIDKFPISRPNLTFSTLTVSNMSPEDSSIYLCSVEDGRGAYYGYTFGSGTRLTVV.

The chain joins TRBV7-9 to TRBJ2-2, with 11 nucleotides matching TRBD2. Looked up from germline, CDR1 is SEHNR and CDR2 is FQNEAQ (reference sequence). This CDR3 is 17 amino acids long. V lost 5 bases and J lost 5; bases outside the gene matches: 10. The CDR3 loop is CASSIILLAGGTGELFF. In DNA, the CDR3 is TGTGCCAGCAGCATAATTCTCCTAGCGGGAGGTACCGGGGAGCTGTTTTTT.

This chain uses TRBV29-1 with TRBJ1-1; tentative D call: TRBD1 (5 bases). Germline V lookup: CDR1 SQVTM, CDR2 ANQGSEA. With 3 bases removed from V and 11 bases from J, the gap between germline ends came to 13 bases. The CDR3 has 11 residues. The CDR3 region has the DNA TGCAGCGTTGAGGCAGGGCTTATGGCTTTCTTT. Encoded protein: CSVEAGLMAFF.

The sample holds one count of this clone. The rearrangement joins TRBV18 to TRBJ1-1; D unclear. The length of the CDR3 is 14 residues. V lost 3 bases, J lost 0 bases, and 8 bases lay in between. Germline V CDR1 and CDR2: KGHSH, LQKENI. CDR3 region: CASSPATMNTEAFF. The CDR3 nucleotides read TGTGCCAGCTCACCTGCCACAATGAACACTGAAGCTTTCTTT.

The chain couples TRBV30 to TRBJ1-2; D may be TRBD1 (6 bases). Trimming stripped 5 bases from V and 4 bases from J, with 17 bases between. CDR3 length: 14 amino acids. CDR1 and CDR2 from the germline V gene are GTSNPN and SVGIG (reference sequence). The CDR3 DNA sequence: TGTGCCTGGTCCAACAGGGAACGAAGCTATGGCTACACCTTC. This translates into CAWSNRERSYGYTF.

The chain is built from TRBV28 and TRBJ1-3, with unresolved D. Germline-derived CDR1 and CDR2 are MDHEN and SYDVKM. V was trimmed by 8 bases and J by 1 base, leaving 12 bases between them. This CDR3 region has 14 residues. The CDR3: CASGHSESGNTIYF. The CDR3 nucleotides read TGTGCCAGCGGCCATTCGGAGTCTGGAAACACCATATATTTT.

J is TRBJ2-1 and V is TRBV20-1; 10 bases fit TRBD2. The CDR3 has 18 residues. V gave up 3 bases and J gave up 1 base; unmatched junction bases: 12. From germline, CDR1 is DFQATT and CDR2 SNEGSKA (reference sequence). CDR3 DNA sequence: TGCAGTGCTAGTGGTGCTAGCGGGAGTGGGAGGTCCTACAATGAGCAGTTCTTC. As protein: CSASGASGSGRSYNEQFF.

The CDR3 nucleotides are TGTGCCAGCAGTTTAATTAGTCTAGCGCCACTAATGGAGACCCAGTACTTC. This sequence encodes CASSLISLAPLMETQYF. The gene calls are TRBV27 and TRBJ2-5; tentatively, D is TRBD2 (6 bases). The CDR3 extends over 17 amino acids. Trimming took off 2 bases at V and 5 bases at J, with 21 bases between the two ends. Germline loops: CDR1 MNHEY, CDR2 SMNVEV (reference sequence).